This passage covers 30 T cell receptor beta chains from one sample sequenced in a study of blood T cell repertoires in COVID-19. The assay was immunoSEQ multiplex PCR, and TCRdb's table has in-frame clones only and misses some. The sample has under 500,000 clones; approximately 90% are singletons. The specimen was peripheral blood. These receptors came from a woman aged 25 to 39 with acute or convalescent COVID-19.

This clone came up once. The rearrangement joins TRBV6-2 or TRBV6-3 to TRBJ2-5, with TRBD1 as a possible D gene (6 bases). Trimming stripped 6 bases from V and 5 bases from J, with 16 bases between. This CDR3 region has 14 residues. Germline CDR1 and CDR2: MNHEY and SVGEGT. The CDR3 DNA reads TGTGCCAGCAGCCCACAGGGACGGGACGAGACCCAGTACTTC. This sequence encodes CASSPQGRDETQYF.

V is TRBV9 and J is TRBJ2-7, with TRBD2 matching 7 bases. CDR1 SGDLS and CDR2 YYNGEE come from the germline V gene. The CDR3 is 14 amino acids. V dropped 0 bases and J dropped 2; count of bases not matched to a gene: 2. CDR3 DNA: TGTGCCAGCAGCGTAGATGGGGGGGCCTACGAGCAGTACTTC. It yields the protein CASSVDGGAYEQYF.

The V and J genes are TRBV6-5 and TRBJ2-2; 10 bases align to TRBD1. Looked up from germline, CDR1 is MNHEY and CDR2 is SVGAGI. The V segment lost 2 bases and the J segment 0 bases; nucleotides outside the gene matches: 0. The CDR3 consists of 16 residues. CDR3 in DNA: TGTGCCAGCAGTTACGGGACAGGGGCGAACACCGGGGAGCTGTTTTTT. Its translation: CASSYGTGANTGELFF.

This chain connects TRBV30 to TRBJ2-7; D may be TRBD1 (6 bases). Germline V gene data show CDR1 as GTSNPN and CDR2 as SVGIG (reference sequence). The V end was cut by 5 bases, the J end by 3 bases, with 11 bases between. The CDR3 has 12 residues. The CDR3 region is CAWGDILYEQYF. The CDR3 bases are TGTGCCTGGGGGGACATACTCTACGAGCAGTACTTC.

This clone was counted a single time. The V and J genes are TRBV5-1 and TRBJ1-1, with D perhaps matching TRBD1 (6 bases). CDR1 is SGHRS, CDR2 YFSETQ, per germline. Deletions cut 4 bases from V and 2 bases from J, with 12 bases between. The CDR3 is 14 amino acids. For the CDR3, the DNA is TGCGCCAGCAGCCTCCGACAGGTAAACACTGAAGCTTTCTTT. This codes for CASSLRQVNTEAFF.

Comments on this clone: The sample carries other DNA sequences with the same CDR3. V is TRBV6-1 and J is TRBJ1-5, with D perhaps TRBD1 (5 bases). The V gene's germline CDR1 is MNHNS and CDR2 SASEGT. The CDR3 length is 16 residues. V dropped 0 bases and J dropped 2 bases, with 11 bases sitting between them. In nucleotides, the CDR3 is TGTGCCAGCAGTGAAGCAGGGTGGGGGGGCAATCAGCCCCAGCATTTT. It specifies CASSEAGWGGNQPQHF.

The chain's CDR3 is CASSLGGQGAHEQYF. The CDR3, as DNA: TGTGCCAGCAGCTTGGGGGGACAGGGGGCCCACGAGCAGTACTTC. The chain links TRBV5-4 to TRBJ2-7; 12 nucleotides match TRBD1. After removal of 0 bases from V and 5 bases from J, the junction contained 3 bases not matched to a gene. The germline CDR1 and CDR2 sequences are SGHNT and YYREEE (reference sequence). CDR3 size: 15 residues.

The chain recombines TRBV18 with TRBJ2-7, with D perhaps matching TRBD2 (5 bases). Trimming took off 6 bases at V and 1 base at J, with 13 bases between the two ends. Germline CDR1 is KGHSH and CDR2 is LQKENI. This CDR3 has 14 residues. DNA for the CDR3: TGTGCCAGCTCGGACTCGGACGGGTCCTACGAGCAGTACTTC. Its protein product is CASSDSDGSYEQYF.

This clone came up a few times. The CDR3 loop is CASSSQGAQTYEQYF. The CDR3 DNA reads as TGTGCCAGCAGCTCACAGGGGGCGCAGACCTACGAGCAGTACTTC. J is TRBJ2-7 and V is TRBV7-9, with 9 nucleotides matching TRBD1. Germline V CDR1 and CDR2: SEHNR, FQNEAQ (reference sequence). The CDR3 runs 15 residues. The V gene end was trimmed by 4 bases and the J gene end by 2 bases; junction bases not matched to a gene: 6.

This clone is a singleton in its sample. CDR3 amino acids: CASSYSPSGETEAFF. The DNA for the CDR3 is TGTGCCAGCAGTTACTCACCCAGCGGAGAGACTGAAGCTTTCTTT. The V gene is TRBV6-5, the J gene TRBJ1-1; D not certain. Looked up from germline, CDR1 is MNHEY and CDR2 is SVGAGI. The V and J ends lost 0 bases and 5 bases respectively, with 13 bases between them. The CDR3 totals 15 residues.

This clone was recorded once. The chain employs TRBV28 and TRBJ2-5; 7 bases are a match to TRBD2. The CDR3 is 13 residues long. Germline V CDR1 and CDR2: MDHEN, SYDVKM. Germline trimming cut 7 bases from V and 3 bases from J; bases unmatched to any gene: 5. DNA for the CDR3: TGTGCCAGCACCATGGGGAGGGAAGAGACCCAGTACTTC. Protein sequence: CASTMGREETQYF.

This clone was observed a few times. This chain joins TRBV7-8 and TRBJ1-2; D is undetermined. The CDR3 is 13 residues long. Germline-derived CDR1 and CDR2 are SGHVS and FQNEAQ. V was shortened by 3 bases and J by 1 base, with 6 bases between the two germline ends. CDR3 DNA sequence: TGTGCCAGCAGCTTCAACAGTAACTATGGCTACACCTTC. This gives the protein CASSFNSNYGYTF.

The CDR3 nucleotides are TGTGCCACCCCCCCTTCCGAAGAGACCCAGTACTTC. Protein sequence: CATPPSEETQYF. The chain uses TRBV27 and TRBJ2-5; no definite D call. The V and J ends lost 10 bases and 3 bases respectively, with 12 bases between them. The CDR3 totals 12 residues. Germline V lookup: CDR1 MNHEY, CDR2 SMNVEV (reference sequence).

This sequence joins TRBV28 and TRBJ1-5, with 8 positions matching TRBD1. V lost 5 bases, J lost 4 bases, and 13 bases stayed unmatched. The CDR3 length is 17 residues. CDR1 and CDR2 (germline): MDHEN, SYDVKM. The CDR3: CASSLGTGGLWNQPQHF. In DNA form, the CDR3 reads TGTGCCAGCAGTCTGGGGACAGGAGGTCTCTGGAATCAGCCCCAGCATTTT.

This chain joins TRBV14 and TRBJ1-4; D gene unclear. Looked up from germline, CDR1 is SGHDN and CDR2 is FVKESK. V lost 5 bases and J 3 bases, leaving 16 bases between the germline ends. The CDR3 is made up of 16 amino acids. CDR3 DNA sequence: TGTGCCAGCAGCTCTAAAACCCGAGCGGCTAATGAAAAACTGTTTTTT. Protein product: CASSSKTRAANEKLFF.

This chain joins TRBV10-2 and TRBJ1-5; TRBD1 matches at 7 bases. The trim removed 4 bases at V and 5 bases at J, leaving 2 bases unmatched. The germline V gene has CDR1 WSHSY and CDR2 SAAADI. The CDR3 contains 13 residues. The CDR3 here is CASSGTGDQPQHF. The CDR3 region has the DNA TGCGCCAGCAGTGGGACAGGCGATCAGCCCCAGCATTTT.

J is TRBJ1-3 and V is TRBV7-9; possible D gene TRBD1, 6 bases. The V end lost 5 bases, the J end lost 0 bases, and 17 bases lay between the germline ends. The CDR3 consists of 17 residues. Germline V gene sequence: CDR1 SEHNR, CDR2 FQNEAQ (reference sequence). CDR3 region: CASSPTYGGASGNTIYF. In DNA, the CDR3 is TGTGCCAGCAGCCCGACTTACGGGGGGGCCTCTGGAAACACCATATATTTT.

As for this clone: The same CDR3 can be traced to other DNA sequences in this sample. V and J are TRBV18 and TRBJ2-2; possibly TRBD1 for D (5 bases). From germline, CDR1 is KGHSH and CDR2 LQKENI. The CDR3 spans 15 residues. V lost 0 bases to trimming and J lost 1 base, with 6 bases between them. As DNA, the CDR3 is TGTGCCAGCTCACCACCGGGGCAGAACACCGGGGAGCTGTTTTTT. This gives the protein CASSPPGQNTGELFF.

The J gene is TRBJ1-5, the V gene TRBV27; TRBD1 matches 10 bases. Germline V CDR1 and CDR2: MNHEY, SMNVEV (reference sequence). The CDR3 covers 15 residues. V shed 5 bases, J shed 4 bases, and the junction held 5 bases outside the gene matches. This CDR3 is CASSPGQGKNQPQHF. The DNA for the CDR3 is TGTGCCAGCAGTCCGGGACAGGGGAAGAATCAGCCCCAGCATTTT.

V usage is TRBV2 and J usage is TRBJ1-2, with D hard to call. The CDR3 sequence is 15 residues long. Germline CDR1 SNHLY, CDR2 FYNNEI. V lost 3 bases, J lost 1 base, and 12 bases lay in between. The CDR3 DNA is TGTGCCAGCAGTGAGGTAGGAGGAGTTAACTATGGCTACACCTTC. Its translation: CASSEVGGVNYGYTF. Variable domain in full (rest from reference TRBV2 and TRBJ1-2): EPEVTQTPSHQVTQMGQEVILRCVPISNHLYFYWYRQILGQKVEFLVSFYNNEISEKSEIFDDQFSVERPDGSNFTLKIRSTKLEDSAMYFCASSEVGGVNYGYTFGSGTRLTVV.

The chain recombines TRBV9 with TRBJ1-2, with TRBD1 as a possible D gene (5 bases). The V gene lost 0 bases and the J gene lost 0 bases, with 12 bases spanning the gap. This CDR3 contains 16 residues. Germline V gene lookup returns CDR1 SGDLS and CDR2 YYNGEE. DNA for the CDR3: TGTGCCAGCAGCGTAGCTCGGGGGGGGACTAACTATGGCTACACCTTC. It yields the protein CASSVARGGTNYGYTF. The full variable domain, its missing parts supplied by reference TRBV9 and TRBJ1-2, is DSGVTQTPKHLITATGQRVTLRCSPRSGDLSVYWYQQSLDQGLQFLIQYYNGEERAKGNILERFSAQQFPDLHSELNLSSLELGDSALYFCASSVARGGTNYGYTFGSGTRLTVV.

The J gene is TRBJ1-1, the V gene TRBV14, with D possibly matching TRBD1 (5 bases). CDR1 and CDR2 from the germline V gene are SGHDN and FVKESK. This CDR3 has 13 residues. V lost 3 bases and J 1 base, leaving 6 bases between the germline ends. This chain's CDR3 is CASSHQGNTEAFF. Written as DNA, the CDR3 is TGTGCCAGCAGCCATCAGGGGAACACTGAAGCTTTCTTT.

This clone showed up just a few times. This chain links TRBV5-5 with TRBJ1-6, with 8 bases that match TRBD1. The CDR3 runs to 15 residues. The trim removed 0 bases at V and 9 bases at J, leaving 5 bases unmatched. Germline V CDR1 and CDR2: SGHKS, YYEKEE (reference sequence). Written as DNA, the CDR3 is TGTGCCAGCAGCTTGGCCCCAGGGGGCGGTTCACCCCTCCACTTT. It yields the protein CASSLAPGGGSPLHF.

In DNA, the CDR3 is TGTGCCAGCATCGACAGGGGCTATGGCTACACCTTC. This encodes CASIDRGYGYTF. The chain joins TRBV6-5 to TRBJ1-2, with 8 bases aligning to TRBD1. Germline CDR1 reads MNHEY; CDR2 reads SVGAGI. The trim removed 7 bases at V and 4 bases at J, leaving 2 bases unmatched. This CDR3 has 12 amino acids.

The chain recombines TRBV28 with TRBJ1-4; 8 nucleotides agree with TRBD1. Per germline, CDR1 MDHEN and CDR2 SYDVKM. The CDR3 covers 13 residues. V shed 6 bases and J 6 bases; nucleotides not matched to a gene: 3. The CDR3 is CASSGQGYEKLFF. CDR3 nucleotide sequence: TGTGCCAGCAGCGGACAGGGCTATGAAAAACTGTTTTTT. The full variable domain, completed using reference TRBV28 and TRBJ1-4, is DVKVTQSSRYLVKRTGEKVFLECVQDMDHENMFWYRQDPGLGLRLIYFSYDVKMKEKGDIPEGYSVSREKKERFSLILESASTNQTSMYLCASSGQGYEKLFFGSGTQLSVL.

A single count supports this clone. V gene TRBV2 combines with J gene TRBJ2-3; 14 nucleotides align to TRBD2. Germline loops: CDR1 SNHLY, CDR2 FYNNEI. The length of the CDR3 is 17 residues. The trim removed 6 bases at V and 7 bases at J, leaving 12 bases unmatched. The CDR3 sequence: CASSYGLAGGPVHTQYF. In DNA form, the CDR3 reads TGTGCCAGCAGCTACGGACTAGCGGGGGGTCCGGTTCATACGCAGTATTTT.

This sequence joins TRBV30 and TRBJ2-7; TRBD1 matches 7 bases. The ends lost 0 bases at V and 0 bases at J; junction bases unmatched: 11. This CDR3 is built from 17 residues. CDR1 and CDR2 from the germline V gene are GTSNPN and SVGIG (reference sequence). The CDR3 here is CAWSVGRTGGVSYEQYF. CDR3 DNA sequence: TGTGCCTGGAGTGTAGGTAGGACAGGCGGCGTCTCCTACGAGCAGTACTTC.

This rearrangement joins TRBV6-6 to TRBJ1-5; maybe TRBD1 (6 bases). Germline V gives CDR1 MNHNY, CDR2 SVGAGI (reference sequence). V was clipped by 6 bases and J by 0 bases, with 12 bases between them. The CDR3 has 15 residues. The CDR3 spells CASRRDRNSNQPQHF. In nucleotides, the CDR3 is TGTGCCAGCAGGAGAGACAGGAATAGCAATCAGCCCCAGCATTTT.

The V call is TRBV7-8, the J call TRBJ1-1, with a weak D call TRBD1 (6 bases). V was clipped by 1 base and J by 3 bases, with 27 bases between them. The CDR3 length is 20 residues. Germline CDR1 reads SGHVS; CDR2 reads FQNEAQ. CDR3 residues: CASSLEGGARHGGKHTEAFF. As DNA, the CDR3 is TGTGCCAGCAGCTTAGAAGGGGGGGCCAGGCACGGCGGGAAACACACTGAAGCTTTCTTT.

DNA of the CDR3: TGTGCCAGCAGTCGCCGACAGGGGTCATCTGGAAACACCATATATTTT. It codes for CASSRRQGSSGNTIYF. The J gene is TRBJ1-3, the V gene TRBV2, with 8 bases that match TRBD1. From germline, CDR1 is SNHLY and CDR2 FYNNEI. V lost 5 bases and J lost 1; bases outside the gene matches: 7. The CDR3 consists of 16 residues.